This entry is about one T cell receptor beta chain. In germline, CDR1 is GTSNPN, CDR2 SVGIG (reference sequence). V lost 4 bases and J 0 bases, leaving 11 bases between the germline ends. The CDR3 covers 14 residues. This specimen comes from a study of T-cell reconstitution after alpha-beta-depleted transplantation in children. Unique molecular identifiers were used in preparing the TCRbeta library. MiXCR was run by TCRdb on the PCR reads, yielding one entry per CDR3 protein. The sample has 500,000 to 750,000 distinct CDR3 sequences; 10% to 15% are singletons. This chain connects TRBV30 to TRBJ2-3; D not certain. The sample here was PBMCs, mostly from graft donor cells, taken 360 days after TCRalphabeta/CD19-depleted stem cell transplant. This TCR came from a male patient younger than 18 who had a stem cell transplant for acute myeloid leukemia, so the T cells may come from the graft donor. CDR3 DNA: TGTGCCTGGACTGACTTATCTAGCACAGATACGCAGTATTTT. It yields the protein CAWTDLSSTDTQYF.